The next 16 T cell receptor beta chains were all read from a single sample in a study of T cell changes during pregnancy in multiple sclerosis. The assay was immunoSEQ multiplex PCR, and TCRdb's table has in-frame clones only and misses some. The data show tens of thousands of clones, 75% to 90% seen once. The starting material was CD8+ T cells from peripheral blood mononuclear cells, obtained in the first trimester of pregnancy. The receptors were gathered from a female donor in good health, enrolled as a control in a pregnancy study.

This chain links TRBV4-1 with TRBJ1-5; 8 bases fit TRBD1. The trim removed 4 bases at V and 1 base at J, leaving 9 bases unmatched. The germline V gene encodes CDR1 MGHRA and CDR2 YSYEKL. The CDR3 has 17 amino acids. CDR3 in DNA: TGCGCCAGCAGCCCCATTCGACAGGGGCTGAGCAATCAGCCCCAGCATTTT. Its translation: CASSPIRQGLSNQPQHF.

V gene TRBV4-3 combines with J gene TRBJ2-2; 9 bases match TRBD1. Germline lookup yields CDR1 LGHNA and CDR2 YSLEER. The V and J ends lost 8 bases and 2 bases, in that order; junction bases with no gene match: 6. The CDR3 is 15 amino acids. DNA for the CDR3: TGCGCCAGCGATCCGACAGGGGGTAACACCGGGGAGCTGTTTTTT. As protein: CASDPTGGNTGELFF.

The V call is TRBV7-3, the J call TRBJ2-7; D possibly corresponds to TRBD1 (5 bases). CDR1 and CDR2 (germline): SGHTA, FQGTGA. V lost 1 base and J 3 bases, leaving 13 bases between the germline ends. CDR3 length: 15 residues. Here the CDR3 reads CASSLMQGLLYEQYF. The DNA for the CDR3 is TGTGCCAGCAGCTTAATGCAGGGTCTACTCTACGAGCAGTACTTC.

This sequence joins TRBV7-9 and TRBJ2-3; 7 bases are a match to TRBD1. The CDR3 extends over 14 amino acids. With V trimmed by 5 bases and J by 4 bases, 6 bases remained unmatched. Germline V lookup: CDR1 SEHNR, CDR2 FQNEAQ (reference sequence). The CDR3 here is CASSGLGGADTQYF. DNA for the CDR3: TGTGCCAGCAGCGGCCTAGGGGGCGCAGATACGCAGTATTTT. Complete variable domain (other parts from reference TRBV7-9 and TRBJ2-3): DTGVSQNPRHKITKRGQNVTFRCDPISEHNRLYWYRQTLGQGPEFLTYFQNEAQLEKSRLLSDRFSAERPKGSFSTLEIQRTEQGDSAMYLCASSGLGGADTQYFGPGTRLTVL.

V and J are TRBV5-1 and TRBJ2-7, with 8 bases that match TRBD1. J gave up 3 bases and V 0 bases, and 5 bases lay outside the gene matches. The CDR3 is made up of 15 amino acids. The germline CDR1 and CDR2 sequences are SGHRS and YFSETQ. The DNA of the CDR3 is TGCGCCAGCAGCTTGGCCGGGACAGGCTACTACGAGCAGTACTTC. Translated, it gives CASSLAGTGYYEQYF.

This clone was seen a single time. The chain links TRBV5-1 to TRBJ1-2; D may be TRBD1 (6 bases). V was clipped by 0 bases and J by 1 base, with 10 bases between them. CDR3 length equals 15 residues. Germline CDR1 reads SGHRS; CDR2 reads YFSETQ. DNA of the CDR3: TGCGCCAGCAGCTTGGGGACAGCTGATAACTATGGCTACACCTTC. Translating it yields CASSLGTADNYGYTF. The full variable domain, in which reference TRBV5-1 and TRBJ1-2 provide the parts outside the CDR3, is KAGVTQTPRYLIKTRGQQVTLSCSPISGHRSVSWYQQTPGQGLQFLFEYFSETQRNKGNFPGRFSGRQFSNSRSEMNVSTLELGDSALYLCASSLGTADNYGYTFGSGTRLTVV.

The rearrangement links TRBV5-6 to TRBJ1-1; D perhaps matches TRBD1 (5 bases). This CDR3 region has 12 residues. CDR1 SGHDT and CDR2 YYEEEE come from the germline V gene. V lost 2 bases, J lost 10 bases, and 12 bases lay in between. The CDR3 nucleotides are TGTGCCAGCAGCTTAACAGGTTCAAGAGCTTTCTTT. Amino acid sequence: CASSLTGSRAFF.

The chain is built from TRBV7-9 and TRBJ2-5, with TRBD1 matching over 7 bases. Trimming took 5 bases from V and 2 from J; bases not matched to a gene: 2. This CDR3 has 13 amino acids. CDR1 is SEHNR and CDR2 is FQNEAQ in the germline V gene (reference sequence). The CDR3 region is CASSRGRQETQYF. The CDR3 bases are TGTGCCAGCAGCAGGGGGCGTCAAGAGACCCAGTACTTC.

V usage is TRBV4-3 and J usage is TRBJ2-1; 7 bases map to TRBD2. The CDR3 loop spans 16 amino acids. The V and J ends lost 1 base and 6 bases, in that order; junction bases with no gene match: 9. Looked up from germline, CDR1 is LGHNA and CDR2 is YSLEER. Here the CDR3 DNA reads TGCGCCAGCAGCCAAGGAATCGGCGGGAGCGGCAATGAGCAGTTCTTC. It codes for CASSQGIGGSGNEQFF.

The CDR3 here is CASSLVGAGAGGYNEQFF. The DNA of the CDR3 is TGTGCCAGCAGCTTAGTAGGGGCAGGGGCCGGTGGGTACAATGAGCAGTTCTTC. This sequence joins TRBV7-6 and TRBJ2-1; weak D call: TRBD1 (6 bases). The germline V and J ends were trimmed by 1 base and 4 bases, with 20 bases remaining between them. The CDR3 runs to 18 residues. Germline values: CDR1 SGHVS, CDR2 FNYEAQ.

V is TRBV10-3 and J is TRBJ2-3, with D possibly matching TRBD1 (5 bases). Deletions cut 0 bases from V and 2 bases from J, with 12 bases between. The CDR3 contains 16 residues. The germline V gene has CDR1 ENHRY and CDR2 SYGVKD. CDR3: CAISESRGTSTDTQYF. CDR3 nucleotides: TGTGCCATCAGTGAGTCAAGGGGCACATCCACAGATACGCAGTATTTT.

The rearrangement links TRBV27 to TRBJ2-1, with D possibly matching TRBD1 (5 bases). CDR3 length equals 14 residues. Between the trimmed V and J ends, which lost 10 bases and 1 base, there was a span of 14 bases. Germline lookup yields CDR1 MNHEY and CDR2 SMNVEV (reference sequence). The CDR3 region is CATRVGRSYNEQFF. The CDR3 nucleotides are TGTGCCACCCGAGTGGGGCGGTCCTACAATGAGCAGTTCTTC.

This sequence joins TRBV19 and TRBJ1-2; weak D call: TRBD1 (5 bases). The CDR3 covers 13 residues. Trimming cost V 9 bases and J 5 bases, with 16 bases left between them. Germline values: CDR1 LNHDA, CDR2 SQIVND (reference sequence). Written as DNA, the CDR3 is TGTGCCAGCCATCCAGGGTCGGCGTATGGCTACACCTTC. Its translation: CASHPGSAYGYTF.

This clone has just one count. The chain links TRBV7-2 to TRBJ2-1; TRBD2 aligns across 10 bases. Unmatched junction bases numbered 8, after V lost 5 bases and J lost 4 bases. The CDR3 spans 16 residues. CDR1 and CDR2 from the germline V gene are SGHTA and FQGNSA. CDR3 DNA sequence: TGTGCCAGCAGCCCCGGTAGCGGGGGGTGGTACAATGAGCAGTTCTTC. Translated: CASSPGSGGWYNEQFF.

V usage is TRBV5-8 and J usage is TRBJ1-1, with TRBD1 matching 8 bases. The CDR3 length is 16 residues. V shed 2 bases and J 6 bases; nucleotides not matched to a gene: 12. The germline CDR1 and CDR2 sequences are SGHTS and YDEGEE. The CDR3 here is CASSLFWDRLSAEAFF. The CDR3 DNA reads as TGTGCCAGCAGCTTATTCTGGGACAGGTTGTCCGCTGAAGCTTTCTTT.

This chain links TRBV27 with TRBJ1-2, with D possibly matching TRBD1 (6 bases). Trimming stripped 4 bases from V and 3 bases from J, with 15 bases between. Germline V CDR1 and CDR2: MNHEY, SMNVEV (reference sequence). CDR3 length: 15 residues. The CDR3 DNA sequence: TGTGCCAGCAGTTACTCGATTGGGGGCCACTATGGCTACACCTTC. It codes for CASSYSIGGHYGYTF.